This TCR beta chain was recorded in a study of blood T cell repertoires in COVID-19. Overall study: There were acute and convalescent COVID-19 samples, and they came from the United States, Italy and Spain. From T cells, B-cell-depleted T cells, or PBMCs came the material, which was cDNA or gDNA.

Between the trimmed V and J ends, which lost 8 bases and 3 bases, there was a span of 17 bases. This CDR3 spans 14 amino acids. The germline CDR1 and CDR2 sequences are SGHRS and YFSETQ. Per the original methods: From reference gene primer amplification, estimates of nucleated cell counts were derived. Some clones are missing from TCRdb's copy, which holds only in-frame ones; the method was immunoSEQ multiplex PCR. D and trimming come from the DNA, and the V and J calls and clone size come from that table. The sample includes more than 100,000 clones, 80% to 90% of them seen just once. The receptor's source is a woman between 65 and 79 years old with acute or convalescent COVID-19. Sequences were obtained from peripheral blood. The rearrangement links TRBV5-1 to TRBJ1-1; perhaps TRBD1 as D (6 bases). The CDR3 is CASTKQGADTEAFF. As DNA, the CDR3 is TGCGCCAGTACAAAACAGGGTGCGGACACTGAAGCTTTCTTT.